Each of the 20 T cell receptor beta chains below was sequenced from the same sample in a study of response to subunit inactivated influenza vaccine. TCRdb used MiXCR to reprocess the RT-PCR reads, holding one entry per CDR3 protein. The sample shows approximately 700,000 distinct CDR3 sequences, around 16% of them seen only once. The sequencing used PBMCs from blood, collected roughly 12 days after vaccination. All receptors derive from a man aged 50 to 59 who received an inactivated influenza vaccine.

This clonotype showed up just a few times. V and J are TRBV19 and TRBJ2-7, with D maybe TRBD2 (5 bases). The germline CDR1 and CDR2 sequences are LNHDA and SQIVND (reference sequence). The ends were cut back, 7 bases at V and 0 bases at J, with 13 bases in the middle. This CDR3 contains 14 residues. The CDR3 bases are TGTGCCAGTACCATGGGAGCCAACTCCTACGAGCAGTACTTC. It translates to CASTMGANSYEQYF. Combining the CDR3 with reference TRBV19 and TRBJ2-7 gives the whole variable domain DGGITQSPKYLFRKEGQNVTLSCEQNLNHDAMYWYRQDPGQGLRLIYYSQIVNDFQKGDIAEGYSVSREKKESFPLTVTSAQKNPTAFYLCASTMGANSYEQYFGPGTRLTVT.

In DNA, the CDR3 is TGTGCCAGCAGCCCCCTCGGGAGCGGCCAAGAGACCCAGTACTTC. The encoded protein is CASSPLGSGQETQYF. The chain uses TRBV12-3 or TRBV12-4 and TRBJ2-5; D might be TRBD2 (6 bases). The CDR3 extends over 15 amino acids. V lost 6 bases, J lost 1 base, and 15 bases lay in between.

The genes are TRBV20-1 and TRBJ2-7, with D possibly TRBD2 on 7 matching bases. Germline assignment: CDR1 DFQATT and CDR2 SNEGSKA (reference sequence). The ends were cut back, 3 bases at V and 3 bases at J, with 18 bases in the middle. The CDR3 sequence is 15 residues long. The CDR3 nucleotides read TGCAGTGCTAGGACTAGGGGGGGAGGGCTCTACGAGCAGTACTTC. Translation: CSARTRGGGLYEQYF.

The V gene is TRBV5-1, the J gene TRBJ2-1; 9 bases map to TRBD1. This CDR3 is 15 amino acids long. Germline V gene lookup returns CDR1 SGHRS and CDR2 YFSETQ. V dropped 6 bases and J dropped 4; count of bases not matched to a gene: 8. In DNA, the CDR3 is TGCGCCAGCATTCCGGGACAGGGAACATACAATGAGCAGTTCTTC. This encodes CASIPGQGTYNEQFF.

This clonotype came up a few times. This sequence joins TRBV3-1 and TRBJ2-7, with 7 bases fitting TRBD2. This CDR3 spans 17 amino acids. CDR1 and CDR2 from the germline V gene are LGHDT and YNNKEL (reference sequence). Trimming took 1 base from V and 0 from J; bases not matched to a gene: 9. The CDR3 sequence is CASSQAFGGVSSYEQYF. The CDR3 coding sequence is TGTGCCAGCAGCCAAGCATTTGGGGGGGTGAGCTCCTACGAGCAGTACTTC.

This clonotype has a handful of counts. The chain is built from TRBV6-1 and TRBJ2-3, with D unresolved. CDR1 is MNHNS and CDR2 is SASEGT in the germline V gene. V was clipped by 8 bases and J by 3 bases, with 12 bases between them. The CDR3 sequence is 13 residues long. The CDR3: CASVAPGTDTQYF. CDR3 sequence (DNA): TGTGCCAGCGTGGCTCCCGGGACAGATACGCAGTATTTT.

The table lists this clonotype with a few counts. This chain joins TRBV15 and TRBJ2-4; no firm D call. CDR1 and CDR2 from the germline V gene are LNHNV and YYDKDF (reference sequence). V was cut by 1 base and J by 5 bases, with 6 bases left in between. The CDR3 length is 13 residues. The CDR3 region is CATSRGGENIQYF. In DNA form, the CDR3 reads TGTGCCACCAGCAGAGGTGGGGAAAACATTCAGTACTTC.

V gene TRBV7-2 combines with J gene TRBJ1-4; 7 bases map to TRBD1. The CDR3 loop spans 15 amino acids. After removal of 5 bases from V and 4 bases from J, the junction contained 7 bases not matched to a gene. Germline V gene sequence: CDR1 SGHTA, CDR2 FQGNSA. CDR3 DNA sequence: TGTGCCAGCAGCCGACAGGGAGGGGTTAATGAAAAACTGTTTTTT. Translated: CASSRQGGVNEKLFF.

This clonotype has more than one count but fewer than ten. CDR3 residues: CASSKALQRGGQETQYF. CDR3 bases: TGTGCCAGCAGCAAAGCGCTTCAGCGGGGGGGACAAGAGACCCAGTACTTC. The rearrangement uses TRBV21-1 and TRBJ2-5; TRBD2, the table's D call, lacks a check against the DNA. TRBV21-1 is assigned pseudogene status. The CDR3 length is 17 residues.

This clonotype was found many times. The V gene is TRBV27, the J gene TRBJ1-6; the match to TRBD1 covers 7 bases. CDR1 is MNHEY, CDR2 SMNVEV, per germline (reference sequence). CDR3 length equals 15 residues. Trimming at V came to 3 bases and at J to 5 bases, leaving 4 bases not matched to a gene. The CDR3 reads CASSLGQGDNSPLHF. For the CDR3, the DNA is TGTGCCAGCAGTTTGGGCCAGGGGGATAATTCACCCCTCCACTTT.

The chain couples TRBV7-2 to TRBJ2-6; D is undetermined. CDR1 and CDR2 (germline): SGHTA, FQGNSA. The CDR3 loop spans 13 amino acids. With 7 bases removed from V and 3 bases from J, the gap between germline ends came to 7 bases. The CDR3 here is CASTPFGANVLTF. CDR3 coding DNA: TGTGCCAGCACCCCGTTTGGGGCCAACGTCCTGACTTTC.

This chain uses TRBV2 with TRBJ2-5, with 7 bases aligning to TRBD2. V shed 6 bases and J 1 base; nucleotides not matched to a gene: 2. The CDR3 loop spans 13 amino acids. The germline CDR1 and CDR2 sequences are SNHLY and FYNNEI. CDR3 sequence reads: CASSGGSQETQYF. The CDR3 DNA is TGTGCCAGCAGCGGGGGGAGCCAAGAGACCCAGTACTTC.

A few counts support this clonotype. The chain carries TRBV5-6 and TRBJ2-1; tentative D call: TRBD1 (5 bases). Germline V CDR1 and CDR2: SGHDT, YYEEEE. Trimming left V 4 bases short and J 8 bases short, with 13 bases between. The CDR3 is 13 residues long. CDR3 residues: CASSIQGHHEQFF. Written as DNA, the CDR3 is TGTGCCAGCAGCATCCAGGGTCACCATGAGCAGTTCTTC.

This clonotype was detected ten times or more. V and J are TRBV6-2 or TRBV6-3 and TRBJ2-1; 7 bases are shared with TRBD2. J gave up 6 bases and V 6 bases, and 17 bases lay outside the gene matches. The CDR3 contains 17 residues. Germline lookup yields CDR1 MNHEY and CDR2 SVGEGT. The chain's CDR3 is CASRGKISGIRVNEQFF. As DNA, the CDR3 is TGTGCCAGCAGGGGGAAAATCAGCGGGATAAGGGTCAATGAGCAGTTCTTC.

This chain uses TRBV7-8 with TRBJ2-6; D may be TRBD1 or TRBD2 (6 bases each). CDR1 and CDR2 (germline): SGHVS, FQNEAQ. V was trimmed by 3 bases and J by 4 bases, leaving 10 bases between them. The CDR3 is made up of 15 amino acids. CDR3 in DNA: TGTGCCAGCAGCTTTTCGGGGGCCGGGGCCAACGTCCTGACTTTC. Protein product: CASSFSGAGANVLTF.

This clonotype has a handful of counts. CDR3 sequence (DNA): TGTGCCAGCAGCCCCAAGGTTGGAGGATTGGAGAATGAGCAGTTCTTC. It specifies CASSPKVGGLENEQFF. J is TRBJ2-1 and V is TRBV7-9; a weak D match, TRBD2 (5 bases). The CDR3 totals 16 residues. CDR1 is SEHNR and CDR2 is FQNEAQ in the germline V gene (reference sequence). Trimming left V 5 bases short and J 7 bases short, with 21 bases between.

This clonotype was seen a handful of times. This chain connects TRBV10-3 to TRBJ2-7; possibly TRBD2 for D (6 bases). The CDR3 contains 11 residues. Germline CDR1 ENHRY, CDR2 SYGVKD. The V gene lost 9 bases and the J gene lost 3 bases, with 9 bases spanning the gap. CDR3 DNA: TGTGCCATAGGGACTGGCTACGAGCAGTACTTC. Its translation: CAIGTGYEQYF.

V usage is TRBV5-1 and J usage is TRBJ2-7; D is perhaps TRBD1 or TRBD2 (6 bases each). This CDR3 is built from 15 residues. The V and J ends lost 4 bases and 1 base respectively, with 15 bases between them. Germline-derived CDR1 and CDR2 are SGHRS and YFSETQ. CDR3 amino acids: CASSGVGGQSYEQYF. DNA for the CDR3: TGCGCCAGCAGCGGAGTAGGGGGGCAATCCTACGAGCAGTACTTC.

This clonotype came up many times. The genes are TRBV20-1 and TRBJ2-5, with D possibly TRBD1 on 6 matching bases. Germline V lookup: CDR1 DFQATT, CDR2 SNEGSKA (reference sequence). This CDR3 has 16 amino acids. V shed 0 bases and J shed 2 bases, with 16 bases lying between them. Written as DNA, the CDR3 is TGCAGTGCTAGAGATTACTGGGGGCAGGGGCAAGAGACCCAGTACTTC. It codes for CSARDYWGQGQETQYF.

V usage is TRBV4-1 and J usage is TRBJ1-3; D perhaps matches TRBD1 (5 bases). Germline loops: CDR1 MGHRA, CDR2 YSYEKL. The germline V and J ends were trimmed by 2 bases and 0 bases, with 11 bases remaining between them. This CDR3 is 16 amino acids long. The CDR3 DNA reads as TGCGCCAGCAGCCAACAAACAGGTCCCTCTGGAAACACCATATATTTT. Translation gives CASSQQTGPSGNTIYF.